These 23 T cell receptor beta chains were all obtained from the same sample, sequenced in a study of blood T cells in healthy people across ages. A J-beta primer mix and a sample-barcoded 5' primer were used in a second PCR of roughly 6 to 11 cycles. TCRdb reanalysed the 5' RACE reads using MiXCR and keeps one entry per CDR3 protein. The data hold some 1.7 million distinct CDR3 sequences, with about 30% observed a single time. The source material was blood. Source of these receptors: a woman aged 25-40 years in good health.

The V call is TRBV20-1, the J call TRBJ2-2, with D uncertain. This CDR3 has 13 residues. V was shortened by 3 bases and J by 3 bases, with 8 bases between the two germline ends. CDR1 DFQATT and CDR2 SNEGSKA come from the germline V gene (reference sequence). The CDR3 reads CSASGRYTGELFF. The CDR3, as DNA: TGCAGTGCTAGCGGGCGATACACCGGGGAGCTGTTTTTT.

J is TRBJ1-1 and V is TRBV5-1; no clear D. The CDR3 sequence is 15 residues long. Germline values: CDR1 SGHRS, CDR2 YFSETQ. Between the trimmed V and J ends, which lost 3 bases and 5 bases, there was a span of 17 bases. The CDR3 nucleotides are TGCGCCAGCAGCTCACTGGGCAGGAGAACGACTGAAGCTTTCTTT. Translated, it gives CASSSLGRRTTEAFF.

As regards this clonotype: Without the conserved terminal phenylalanine or tryptophan, this CDR3 likely stems from a read error. The gene calls are TRBV12-3 or TRBV12-4 and TRBJ2-7; 8 nucleotides line up with TRBD2. The CDR3 covers 15 residues. J gave up 2 bases and V 8 bases, and 11 bases lay outside the gene matches. DNA of the CDR3: TGTGCCAGCGTCTTAGCGGCGGGGGGCCCCTACGAGCAGTACATC. Amino acid sequence: CASVLAAGGPYEQYI.

This clonotype was counted between two and nine times. This chain links TRBV11-2 with TRBJ1-1; 7 bases map to TRBD1. Germline V CDR1 and CDR2: SGHAT, FQNNGV. J gave up 7 bases and V 5 bases, and 7 bases lay outside the gene matches. The CDR3 spans 13 residues. Here the CDR3 DNA reads TGTGCCAGCAGCATCGGGACAGTAGATGAAGCTTTCTTT. Its protein product is CASSIGTVDEAFF.

For this clonotype: Compared with germline, one end of the junction differs, possibly owing to a read error. The CDR3 DNA is TGTGCCAGCAGCGGGGACAGGGAGCCCGAGCAGTACTTC. This gives the protein CASSGDREPEQYF. The J gene is TRBJ2-7, the V gene TRBV5-1; 9 nucleotides agree with TRBD1. The CDR3 has 13 amino acids. The germline V gene has CDR1 SGHRS and CDR2 YFSETQ.

This clonotype was observed a few times. This chain uses TRBV6-5 with TRBJ1-2; D uncertain. The germline V gene has CDR1 MNHEY and CDR2 SVGAGI. V lost 10 bases and J lost 8, with 20 bases in between. The CDR3 runs 13 residues. CDR3 DNA: TGTGCCACATCGTACGGGTCCCGGTGGGGCTACACCTTC. It is translated as CATSYGSRWGYTF.

The chain couples TRBV6-1 to TRBJ2-3; no definite D call. V dropped 7 bases and J dropped 5 bases, with 19 bases sitting between them. From germline, CDR1 is MNHNS and CDR2 SASEGT. The CDR3 contains 15 residues. The CDR3 sequence is CASTGTSGGRDTQYF. In DNA, the CDR3 is TGTGCCAGCACCGGAACCTCCGGTGGCCGAGATACGCAGTATTTT.

In its sample, this clonotype was seen many times. V and J are TRBV10-3 and TRBJ2-7, with TRBD2 matching 7 bases. V lost 8 bases to trimming and J lost 6 bases; unmatched junction nucleotides: 7. CDR1 and CDR2 (germline): ENHRY, SYGVKD. The CDR3 has 12 residues. CDR3 loop: CAIRLSGREQYF. The CDR3 DNA reads TGTGCCATCCGGCTTAGCGGGCGCGAGCAGTACTTC.

This chain links TRBV19 with TRBJ2-3; a weak D match, TRBD2 (6 bases). The CDR3 is 16 amino acids. V lost 6 bases and J 0 bases, leaving 16 bases between the germline ends. Per the germline V gene, CDR1 is LNHDA and CDR2 is SQIVND (reference sequence). The CDR3 protein is CASSSAGLPSTDTQYF. The DNA for the CDR3 is TGTGCCAGTAGCAGCGCGGGACTCCCGAGCACAGATACGCAGTATTTT.

A word on this clonotype: One end of the junction varies from germline; a read error may be responsible. The rearrangement links TRBV7-2 to TRBJ1-2; 7 nucleotides match TRBD1. Germline loops: CDR1 SGHTA, CDR2 FQGNSA. The CDR3 length is 16 residues. CDR3 nucleotides: TGTGCCGGCAGCTTAGTAGGGACAGCGGACTCCAATGGCTACACCTTC. Amino acids: CAGSLVGTADSNGYTF.

Comment on this clonotype: One end of the junction does not line up with germline, which may come from a read error. The V call is TRBV29-1, the J call TRBJ2-5, with no clear D. There are 13 residues in the CDR3. Germline V gives CDR1 SQVTM, CDR2 ANQGSEA. CDR3 loop: CNVFIPFLDTQYF. The DNA of the CDR3 is TGCAACGTTTTCATTCCCTTTTTAGATACGCAGTACTTC.

The rearrangement joins TRBV7-2 to TRBJ1-6; D ambiguous. With 7 bases removed from V and 6 bases from J, the gap between germline ends came to 13 bases. Germline V gives CDR1 SGHTA, CDR2 FQGNSA. The CDR3 covers 14 residues. The CDR3 reads CASNTWESNSPLHF. CDR3 bases: TGTGCCAGCAATACCTGGGAGTCTAATTCACCCCTCCACTTT.

This chain connects TRBV28 to TRBJ1-5; D perhaps matches TRBD1 (5 bases). V shed 6 bases and J shed 5 bases, with 20 bases lying between them. This CDR3 contains 16 residues. Germline lookup yields CDR1 MDHEN and CDR2 SYDVKM. CDR3 nucleotide sequence: TGTGCCAGCAGCTACCCCCGTCGGGGGGGTGATCAGCCCCAGCATTTT. Its protein is CASSYPRRGGDQPQHF.

The CDR3 sequence: CASSWGAGNQPQHF. For the CDR3, the DNA is TGTGCCAGCAGCTGGGGGGCTGGCAATCAGCCCCAGCATTTT. This chain connects TRBV11-2 to TRBJ1-5; tentative D call: TRBD1 (6 bases). In germline, CDR1 is SGHAT, CDR2 FQNNGV. V shed 4 bases and J shed 2 bases, with 9 bases lying between them. The CDR3 covers 14 residues.

This clonotype showed up many times. The rearrangement links TRBV7-9 to TRBJ2-7; 7 bases are a match to TRBD2. The CDR3 runs to 15 residues. The V gene's germline CDR1 is SEHNR and CDR2 FQNEAQ (reference sequence). With V trimmed by 6 bases and J by 2 bases, 10 bases remained unmatched. CDR3: CASSSSGVRTYEQYF. For the CDR3, the DNA is TGTGCCAGCAGTTCAAGCGGGGTACGTACCTACGAGCAGTACTTC.

V is TRBV27 and J is TRBJ1-2, with D possibly matching TRBD1 (5 bases). The V gene's germline CDR1 is MNHEY and CDR2 SMNVEV (reference sequence). V lost 5 bases and J 12 bases, leaving 19 bases between the germline ends. This CDR3 is 13 amino acids long. The CDR3 protein is CASSVGGSQGHTF. DNA of the CDR3: TGTGCCAGCAGTGTAGGAGGGTCTCAGGGCCACACCTTC.

This sequence joins TRBV6-2 or TRBV6-3 and TRBJ2-1; 9 bases are shared with TRBD2. V lost 7 bases to trimming and J lost 5 bases; unmatched junction nucleotides: 9. This CDR3 comprises 15 residues. In germline, CDR1 is MNHEY, CDR2 SVGEGT. The CDR3 DNA reads TGTGCCAGCACTCTGGGGGGACTAGCAGACAATGAGCAGTTCTTC. Residues: CASTLGGLADNEQFF.

The chain recombines TRBV6-1 with TRBJ2-3; 12 nucleotides align to TRBD2. V dropped 0 bases and J dropped 8; count of bases not matched to a gene: 6. Germline lookup yields CDR1 MNHNS and CDR2 SASEGT. The CDR3 is 16 amino acids. This CDR3 is CASSEAGTSGGSTQYF. In nucleotides, the CDR3 is TGTGCCAGCAGTGAAGCGGGTACTAGCGGGGGGAGTACGCAGTATTTT.

This clonotype turned up a few times. V and J are TRBV5-1 and TRBJ1-5; tentatively, D is TRBD1 (6 bases). Germline V gene sequence: CDR1 SGHRS, CDR2 YFSETQ. The V end was cut by 4 bases, the J end by 7 bases, with 21 bases between. The CDR3 extends over 16 amino acids. The CDR3 sequence is CASSPGGEQGGQPQHF. In DNA, the CDR3 is TGCGCCAGCAGCCCTGGTGGGGAACAGGGCGGACAGCCCCAGCATTTT.

Comments on this clonotype: A clone one base away is much larger, so this may be a read error. The chain carries TRBV20-1 and TRBJ2-5; 11 bases agree with TRBD2. The CDR3 runs 13 residues. The ends lost 4 bases at V and 11 bases at J; junction bases unmatched: 9. The germline V gene encodes CDR1 DFQATT and CDR2 SNEGSKA (reference sequence). The CDR3 loop is CSAMGLAANEQYF. The CDR3, as DNA: TGCAGTGCTATGGGACTAGCGGCCAATGAGCAGTACTTC.

Worth noting for this clonotype: A read error may be the cause here, since a much bigger clone is one base away. The rearrangement links TRBV9 to TRBJ2-3; no firm D call. The CDR3 extends over 12 amino acids. Germline V gene data show CDR1 as SGDLS and CDR2 as YYNGEE. V was trimmed by 3 bases and J by 4 bases, leaving 6 bases between them. DNA for the CDR3: TGTGCCAGCAGCGCCGTCTCAGATACGCAGTATTTT. As protein: CASSAVSDTQYF.

This sequence joins TRBV2 and TRBJ2-1; possibly TRBD2 for D (6 bases). The length of the CDR3 is 14 residues. V dropped 4 bases and J dropped 10 bases, with 17 bases sitting between them. CDR1 SNHLY and CDR2 FYNNEI come from the germline V gene. The CDR3 region is CASSAGIGGAEQFF. CDR3 nucleotide sequence: TGTGCCAGCAGTGCAGGTATCGGAGGGGCCGAGCAGTTCTTC.

This clonotype occurred a few times. This rearrangement joins TRBV28 to TRBJ2-1; 7 bases are a match to TRBD1. The CDR3 runs 15 residues. Germline V gene lookup returns CDR1 MDHEN and CDR2 SYDVKM. The ends lost 8 bases at V and 4 bases at J; junction bases unmatched: 11. DNA of the CDR3: TGTGCCAGCTCACATAGGGGGCGCGGATACAATGAGCAGTTCTTC. It translates to CASSHRGRGYNEQFF.